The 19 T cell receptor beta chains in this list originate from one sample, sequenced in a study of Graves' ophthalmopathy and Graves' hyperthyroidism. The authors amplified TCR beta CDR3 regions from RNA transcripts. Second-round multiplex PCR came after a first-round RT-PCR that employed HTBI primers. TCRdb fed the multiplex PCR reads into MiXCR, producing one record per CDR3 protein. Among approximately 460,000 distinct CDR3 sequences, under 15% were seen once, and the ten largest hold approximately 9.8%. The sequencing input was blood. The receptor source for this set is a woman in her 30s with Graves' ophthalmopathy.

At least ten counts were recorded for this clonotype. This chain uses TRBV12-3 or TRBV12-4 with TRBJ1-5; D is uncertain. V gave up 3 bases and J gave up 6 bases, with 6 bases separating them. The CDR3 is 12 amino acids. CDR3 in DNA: TGTGCCAGCAGTTTGGAGGTTCAGCCCCAGCATTTT. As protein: CASSLEVQPQHF.

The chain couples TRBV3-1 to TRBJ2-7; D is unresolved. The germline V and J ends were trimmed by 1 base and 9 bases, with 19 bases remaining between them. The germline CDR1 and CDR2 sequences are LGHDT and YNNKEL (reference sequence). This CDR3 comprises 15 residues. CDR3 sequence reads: CASSQAPQPSPGQYF. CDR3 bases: TGTGCCAGCAGCCAAGCGCCCCAACCATCCCCGGGGCAGTACTTC.

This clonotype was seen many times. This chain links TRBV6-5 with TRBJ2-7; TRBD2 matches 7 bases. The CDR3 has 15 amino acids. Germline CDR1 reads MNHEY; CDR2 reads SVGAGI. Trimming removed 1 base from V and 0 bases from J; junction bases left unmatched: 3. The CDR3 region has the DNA TGTGCCAGCAGTTACTGGTCGGGGGGCTCCTACGAGCAGTACTTC. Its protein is CASSYWSGGSYEQYF.

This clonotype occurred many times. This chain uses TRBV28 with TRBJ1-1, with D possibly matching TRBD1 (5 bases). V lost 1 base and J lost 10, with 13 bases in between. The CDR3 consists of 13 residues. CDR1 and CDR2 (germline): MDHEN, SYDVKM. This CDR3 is CASSLFRDWPAFF. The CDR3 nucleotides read TGTGCCAGCAGTTTATTCAGGGATTGGCCAGCTTTCTTT.

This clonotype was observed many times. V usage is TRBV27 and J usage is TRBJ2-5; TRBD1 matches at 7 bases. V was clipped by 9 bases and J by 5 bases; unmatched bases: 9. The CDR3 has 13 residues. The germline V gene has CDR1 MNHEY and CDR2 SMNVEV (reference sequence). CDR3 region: CASSGYRGETQYF. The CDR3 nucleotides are TGTGCCAGTTCTGGTTACAGGGGCGAGACCCAGTACTTC.

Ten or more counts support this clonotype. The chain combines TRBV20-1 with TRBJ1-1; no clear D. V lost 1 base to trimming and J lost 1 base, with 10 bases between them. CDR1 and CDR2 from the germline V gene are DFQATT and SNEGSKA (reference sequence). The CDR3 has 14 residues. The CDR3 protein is CSARVARWNTEAFF. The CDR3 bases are TGCAGTGCTAGAGTTGCGCGGTGGAACACTGAAGCTTTCTTT.

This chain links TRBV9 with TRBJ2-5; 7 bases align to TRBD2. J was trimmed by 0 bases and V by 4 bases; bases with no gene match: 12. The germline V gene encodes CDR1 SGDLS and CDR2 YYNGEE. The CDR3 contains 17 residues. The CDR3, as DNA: TGTGCCAGCAGCTTAGTAGCAGGCGGGGGTAACCAAGAGACCCAGTACTTC. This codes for CASSLVAGGGNQETQYF.

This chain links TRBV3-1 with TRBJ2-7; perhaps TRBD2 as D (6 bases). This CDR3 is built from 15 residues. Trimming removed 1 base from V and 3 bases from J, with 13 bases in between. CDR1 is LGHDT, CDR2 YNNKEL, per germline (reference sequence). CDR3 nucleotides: TGTGCCAGCAGCCAAGGTCCCGGGACTCACTACGAGCAGTACTTC. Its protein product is CASSQGPGTHYEQYF.

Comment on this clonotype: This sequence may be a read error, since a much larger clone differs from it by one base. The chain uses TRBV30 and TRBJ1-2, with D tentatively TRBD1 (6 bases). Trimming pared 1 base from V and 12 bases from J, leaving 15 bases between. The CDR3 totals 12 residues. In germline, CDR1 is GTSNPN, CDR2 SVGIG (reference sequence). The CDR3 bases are TGTGCCTGGAGTGGACCGATCGGGGGCCACACCTTC. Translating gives CAWSGPIGGHTF.

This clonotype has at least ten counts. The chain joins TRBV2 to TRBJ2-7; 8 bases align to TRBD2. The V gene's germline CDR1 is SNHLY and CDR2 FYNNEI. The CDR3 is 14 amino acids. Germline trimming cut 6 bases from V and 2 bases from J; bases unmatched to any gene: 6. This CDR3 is CASSGGDLPYEQYF. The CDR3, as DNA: TGTGCCAGCAGCGGGGGGGACCTTCCCTACGAGCAGTACTTC.

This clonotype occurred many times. CDR3 nucleotides: TGTGCCAGCTCAAGCGGGAGTAGCACCGGGGAGCTGTTTTTT. Its translation: CASSSGSSTGELFF. V usage is TRBV12-3 or TRBV12-4 and J usage is TRBJ2-2; 8 nucleotides line up with TRBD2. The CDR3 totals 14 residues. J was trimmed by 4 bases and V by 8 bases; bases with no gene match: 6.

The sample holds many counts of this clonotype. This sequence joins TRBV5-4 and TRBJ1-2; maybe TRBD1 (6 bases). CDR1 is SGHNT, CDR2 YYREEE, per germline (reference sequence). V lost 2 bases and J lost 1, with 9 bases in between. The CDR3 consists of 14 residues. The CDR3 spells CASSLQQGNYGYTF. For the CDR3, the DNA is TGTGCCAGCAGCTTACAACAGGGTAACTATGGCTACACCTTC.

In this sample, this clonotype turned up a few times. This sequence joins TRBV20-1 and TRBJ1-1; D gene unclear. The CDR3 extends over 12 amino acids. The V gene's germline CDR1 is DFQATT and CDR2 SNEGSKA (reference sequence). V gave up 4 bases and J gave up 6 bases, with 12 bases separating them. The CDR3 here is CSAMSGVAEAFF. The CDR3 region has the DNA TGCAGTGCTATGAGCGGGGTGGCTGAAGCTTTCTTT.

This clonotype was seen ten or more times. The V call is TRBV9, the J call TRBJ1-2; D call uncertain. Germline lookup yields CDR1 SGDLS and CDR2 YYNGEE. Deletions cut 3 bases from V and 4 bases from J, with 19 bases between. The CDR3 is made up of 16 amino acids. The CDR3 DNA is TGTGCCAGCAGCGCGTCCCAGACACCGGTAGGCTATGGCTACACCTTC. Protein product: CASSASQTPVGYGYTF.

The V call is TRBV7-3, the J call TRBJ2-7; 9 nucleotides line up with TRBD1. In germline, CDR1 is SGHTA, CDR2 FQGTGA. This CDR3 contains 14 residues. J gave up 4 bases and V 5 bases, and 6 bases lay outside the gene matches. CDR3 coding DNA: TGTGCCAGCAGCCCGCCGGACAGGGGTTACGAGCAGTACTTC. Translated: CASSPPDRGYEQYF.

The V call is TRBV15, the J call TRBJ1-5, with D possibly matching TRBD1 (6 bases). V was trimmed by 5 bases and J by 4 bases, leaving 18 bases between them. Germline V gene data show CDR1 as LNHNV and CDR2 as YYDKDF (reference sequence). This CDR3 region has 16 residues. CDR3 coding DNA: TGTGCCACCAGCCCAATTCCCGGGACAATAAATCAGCCCCAGCATTTT. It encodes CATSPIPGTINQPQHF.

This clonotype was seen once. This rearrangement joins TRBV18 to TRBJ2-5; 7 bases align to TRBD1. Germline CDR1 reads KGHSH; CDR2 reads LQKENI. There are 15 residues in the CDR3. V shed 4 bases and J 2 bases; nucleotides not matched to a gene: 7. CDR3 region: CASSLRQGDQETQYF. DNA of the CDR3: TGTGCCAGCTCACTTCGACAGGGAGATCAAGAGACCCAGTACTTC.

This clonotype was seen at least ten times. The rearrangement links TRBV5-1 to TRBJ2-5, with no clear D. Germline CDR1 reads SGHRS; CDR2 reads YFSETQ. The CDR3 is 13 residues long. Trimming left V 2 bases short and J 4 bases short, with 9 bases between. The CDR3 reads CASSLEDGETQYF. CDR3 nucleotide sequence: TGCGCCAGCAGCTTAGAGGATGGAGAGACCCAGTACTTC.

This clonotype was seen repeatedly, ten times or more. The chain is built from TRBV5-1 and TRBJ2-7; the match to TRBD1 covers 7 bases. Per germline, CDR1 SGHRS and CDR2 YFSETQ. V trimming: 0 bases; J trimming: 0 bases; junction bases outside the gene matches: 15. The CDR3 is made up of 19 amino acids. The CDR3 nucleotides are TGCGCCAGCAGCTTGGGAGTTAGGGGACAGCAGATACACTCCTACGAGCAGTACTTC. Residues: CASSLGVRGQQIHSYEQYF.